These T cell receptor beta chains were read from a single sample in a study of T cell responses to AZD1222 COVID-19 vaccine. The table came from immunoSEQ multiplex PCR; TCRdb's copy has only in-frame clones and leaves some out. The profile covers hundreds of thousands of clones, with 85% to 95% appearing a single time and around 0.58% taken by the ten largest. The source was peripheral blood, collected 28 days after the second AZD1222 dose. Receptors were obtained from an adult who received the AZD1222 COVID-19 vaccine. CDR3s leave out the opening cysteine and the closing phenylalanine or tryptophan. The D gene is left open where the match is weak.

j_call d_call v_call cdr3_aa
TRBJ1-2 . TRBV4-1 ASSRSLGQANYGYT
TRBJ2-7 TRBD2 TRBV5-8 ASSLGGLALYEQY
TRBJ2-6 . TRBV24-1 ATSEAGANVLT
TRBJ2-7 . TRBV6-6 ASSYYPGSGYEQY
TRBJ1-2 TRBD1 TRBV6-5 ASSWGRGLGYGYT
TRBJ1-1 . TRBV6-4 ASSASGATEAF
TRBJ2-6 . TRBV11-1 ASSFEGDGANVLT
TRBJ1-6 . TRBV11-2 ASSLTPGSNSPLH
TRBJ2-7 . TRBV24-1 ATSDLPQGHYEQY
TRBJ1-3 . TRBV5-1 ASSLQEGNTIY
TRBJ1-2 . TRBV6-2/TRBV6-3 ASSYFQDNGYT
TRBJ2-1 . TRBV9 ASSVAGSRGTEQF
TRBJ1-2 . TRBV4-3 ASSPEGGTGYT
TRBJ1-2 . TRBV9 ASSSGGRDYGYT
TRBJ1-5 . TRBV18 ASSPIQGNQPQH
TRBJ1-1 TRBD1 TRBV2 ASSTGVGEAF
TRBJ2-5 TRBD2 TRBV25-1 ASSEYMGLAGQQETQY
TRBJ1-1 . TRBV27 ASGIRNTEAF
TRBJ1-4 . TRBV11-2 ASSPGRLVGEKLF
TRBJ2-3 TRBD1 TRBV5-1 ASYRGSTDTQY
TRBJ2-3 . TRBV3-1/TRBV3-2 ASSQASTKASADTQY
TRBJ2-1 . TRBV4-1 ASSQDPDDWPNEQF
TRBJ2-5 TRBD1 TRBV6-5 ASSPWTGDETQY